Each of the 24 T cell receptor beta chains below was sequenced from the same sample in a study of T cells in Graves' hyperthyroidism and ophthalmopathy. Using RNA transcripts as the source, TCR beta CDR3 regions were amplified. The study used the HTBI primer set for a first-round RT-PCR of the TCR CDR3. TCRdb ran MiXCR on the multiplex PCR reads and lists one entry per CDR3 protein. The sample lists around 190,000 distinct CDR3 sequences; roughly a sixth were seen once. Sequencing was carried out using blood. Receptor source: a woman aged 45-65 years with Graves' hyperthyroidism.

The chain has TRBV5-1 and TRBJ2-7, with TRBD2 as a possible D gene (5 bases). With 5 bases removed from V and 2 bases from J, the gap between germline ends came to 14 bases. The germline V gene encodes CDR1 SGHRS and CDR2 YFSETQ. The CDR3 has 14 residues. The CDR3 coding sequence is TGCGCCAGCAGGGAGGCAGCGACCACCTACGAGCAGTACTTC. It encodes CASREAATTYEQYF.

The chain employs TRBV12-3 or TRBV12-4 and TRBJ1-2; D unresolved. The germline V and J ends were trimmed by 0 bases and 4 bases, with 9 bases remaining between them. The CDR3 covers 14 residues. CDR3 in DNA: TGTGCCAGCAGTTTAGCGACCGCGGGCTATGGCTACACCTTC. It codes for CASSLATAGYGYTF.

In its sample, this clonotype was seen many times. This chain uses TRBV7-9 with TRBJ2-1; either TRBD1 or TRBD2 may fit D (5 bases each). The CDR3 totals 14 residues. V lost 6 bases and J lost 7, with 16 bases in between. From germline, CDR1 is SEHNR and CDR2 FQNEAQ (reference sequence). CDR3 DNA sequence: TGTGCCAGCAGGCGAGGGGAGTTGTTGAATGAGCAGTTCTTC. Translated, it gives CASRRGELLNEQFF.

In this sample, this clonotype turned up many times. This chain links TRBV28 with TRBJ2-7; 12 nucleotides agree with TRBD2. Per the germline V gene, CDR1 is MDHEN and CDR2 is SYDVKM. V gave up 3 bases and J gave up 3 bases; unmatched junction bases: 3. CDR3 length equals 15 residues. The CDR3 coding sequence is TGTGCCAGCAGTTTGATGGGACTAGCGGGCTACGAGCAGTACTTC. This gives the protein CASSLMGLAGYEQYF.

Comments on this clonotype: At one end, the junction sequence differs from germline, possibly due to a read error. This chain joins TRBV12-3 or TRBV12-4 and TRBJ1-1; TRBD1 is a possible D gene (5 bases). CDR3 size: 15 residues. CDR3: CASSFLWGWNTEAFF. The CDR3 DNA sequence: TGTGCCAGCAGTTTTCTATGGGGCTGGAACACTGAAGCTTTTTTT.

This clonotype was recorded many times. This chain links TRBV2 with TRBJ2-5; the match to TRBD2 covers 9 bases. With V trimmed by 5 bases and J by 4 bases, 8 bases remained unmatched. Germline lookup yields CDR1 SNHLY and CDR2 FYNNEI. The CDR3 length is 15 residues. Here the CDR3 reads CASSYIAGAAETQYF. CDR3 DNA sequence: TGTGCCAGCAGTTATATAGCGGGAGCGGCAGAGACCCAGTACTTC.

In its sample, this clonotype was seen many times. The chain links TRBV18 to TRBJ1-1; unclear D gene. V was cut by 6 bases and J by 0 bases, with 8 bases left in between. The CDR3 extends over 13 amino acids. From germline, CDR1 is KGHSH and CDR2 LQKENI. The DNA for the CDR3 is TGTGCCAGCTCCCGTACGGTGAACACTGAAGCTTTCTTT. This translates into CASSRTVNTEAFF. Supplemented by reference TRBV18 and TRBJ1-1, the full variable domain reads NAGVMQNPRHLVRRRGQEARLRCSPMKGHSHVYWYRQLPEEGLKFMVYLQKENIIDESGMPKERFSAEFPKEGPSILRIQQVVRGDSAAYFCASSRTVNTEAFFGQGTRLTVV.

This clonotype was seen a handful of times. V usage is TRBV7-2 and J usage is TRBJ1-4; D is possibly TRBD1 (6 bases). The germline V gene has CDR1 SGHTA and CDR2 FQGNSA. CDR3 length: 17 residues. The V gene lost 6 bases and the J gene lost 5 bases, with 22 bases spanning the gap. This chain's CDR3 is CASRKDVSGHRNEKLFF. CDR3 DNA: TGTGCCAGCAGAAAAGACGTCTCGGGACACAGGAATGAAAAACTGTTTTTT.

This sequence joins TRBV2 and TRBJ2-5, with 7 bases lining up with TRBD1. There are 17 residues in the CDR3. With 2 bases clipped from V and 2 bases from J, the junction kept 11 bases outside the gene matches. Per germline, CDR1 SNHLY and CDR2 FYNNEI. The CDR3 loop reads CASSEFGVEGAQETQYF. In nucleotides, the CDR3 is TGTGCCAGCAGTGAATTCGGGGTAGAGGGGGCTCAAGAGACCCAGTACTTC.

The chain employs TRBV5-1 and TRBJ1-2; tentatively, D is TRBD1 (5 bases). Germline V lookup: CDR1 SGHRS, CDR2 YFSETQ. V was shortened by 3 bases and J by 5 bases, with 11 bases between the two germline ends. This CDR3 contains 13 residues. CDR3 sequence reads: CASSSGPGYGYTF. The CDR3 DNA reads TGCGCCAGCAGCTCGGGACCGGGATATGGCTACACCTTC.

This clonotype has more than one count but fewer than ten. This chain links TRBV29-1 with TRBJ1-2; 7 nucleotides align to TRBD1. CDR3 length: 13 amino acids. The germline V gene encodes CDR1 SQVTM and CDR2 ANQGSEA. The J segment lost 4 bases and the V segment lost 6 bases, leaving 8 bases of the junction unmatched. CDR3 sequence (DNA): TGCAGCGTAGCAACCAGGGGGGTCTATGGCTACACCTTC. Its translation is CSVATRGVYGYTF.

This clonotype has at least ten counts. A junction boundary mismatches the germline segment, possibly from a read error. The gene calls are TRBV18 and TRBJ2-1; a possible D gene is TRBD2 (5 bases). The CDR3 length is 18 residues. Germline-derived CDR1 and CDR2 are KGHSH and LQKENI. The CDR3 nucleotides are TGTGCCAGCTCCCCACTAGGACCCTCGGTAGTGTCCTACAATGAGCAGTTCTTC. Translating gives CASSPLGPSVVSYNEQFF.

As concerns this clonotype: This may come from a read error, since a much larger clone is one base off. This sequence joins TRBV11-3 and TRBJ2-1, with D uncertain. The CDR3 has 12 residues. Deletions cut 2 bases from V and 5 bases from J, with 4 bases between. Germline CDR1 is SGHNT and CDR2 is YENEEA. This CDR3 is CASSLRDNEQFF. DNA of the CDR3: TGTGCCAGCAGCTTAAGGGACAATGAGCAGTTCTTC.

This chain uses TRBV28 with TRBJ2-7; tentative D call: TRBD1 (5 bases). Trimming stripped 4 bases from V and 0 bases from J, with 13 bases between. Germline V gene data show CDR1 as MDHEN and CDR2 as SYDVKM. The CDR3 spans 15 residues. DNA of the CDR3: TGTGCCAGCAGTTCAGAGCAGGGCTACTCCTACGAGCAGTACTTC. Protein: CASSSEQGYSYEQYF.

V usage is TRBV24-1 and J usage is TRBJ2-5; TRBD2 matches at 11 bases. Germline V gives CDR1 KGHDR, CDR2 SFDVKD. J lost 5 bases, V lost 3 bases, and 16 bases had no gene match. The CDR3 loop spans 19 amino acids. The CDR3 coding sequence is TGTGCCACCAGTGATCACACGGGAACACTAGCGGGAGAATGGGAGACCCAGTACTTC. Its translation: CATSDHTGTLAGEWETQYF.

CDR3 in DNA: TGTGCCAGCTCACCACCGGAAGCGTTCCGCACAGATACGCAGTATTTT. Translation: CASSPPEAFRTDTQYF. J is TRBJ2-3 and V is TRBV18; D gene unclear. Germline CDR1 reads KGHSH; CDR2 reads LQKENI. V was pared by 0 bases and J by 1 base, with 11 bases between. The CDR3 runs 16 residues. The full variable domain, in which reference TRBV18 and TRBJ2-3 provide the parts outside the CDR3, is NAGVMQNPRHLVRRRGQEARLRCSPMKGHSHVYWYRQLPEEGLKFMVYLQKENIIDESGMPKERFSAEFPKEGPSILRIQQVVRGDSAAYFCASSPPEAFRTDTQYFGPGTRLTVL.

The V gene is TRBV28, the J gene TRBJ2-3; D possibly corresponds to TRBD2 (5 bases). The germline CDR1 and CDR2 sequences are MDHEN and SYDVKM. The CDR3 runs to 15 residues. V lost 2 bases and J lost 2, with 11 bases in between. The DNA for the CDR3 is TGTGCCAGCAGTTTAAGGAGGACTTCCACAGATACGCAGTATTTT. As protein: CASSLRRTSTDTQYF.

This clonotype has ten or more counts. The chain has TRBV20-1 and TRBJ2-5; D not certain. V was trimmed by 1 base and J by 4 bases, leaving 1 base between them. This CDR3 is 10 amino acids long. Germline CDR1 is DFQATT and CDR2 is SNEGSKA (reference sequence). This CDR3 reads CSARGETQYF. CDR3 nucleotide sequence: TGCAGTGCTAGAGGAGAGACCCAGTACTTC.

This clonotype showed up just a few times. The chain has TRBV6-1 and TRBJ2-2; D remains ambiguous. Germline V gene data show CDR1 as MNHNS and CDR2 as SASEGT. The CDR3 runs 15 residues. The V end was cut by 7 bases, the J end by 2 bases, with 14 bases between. The CDR3 sequence is CASTHPWSNTGELFF. The CDR3 DNA is TGTGCCAGCACCCACCCGTGGAGTAACACCGGGGAGCTGTTTTTT.

This clonotype was seen many times. The chain is built from TRBV27 and TRBJ2-1; 12 nucleotides line up with TRBD2. The junction had 14 bases not matched to a gene; V was cut back by 5 bases and J by 12 bases. The CDR3 has 16 residues. CDR1 MNHEY and CDR2 SMNVEV come from the germline V gene (reference sequence). CDR3 residues: CASSPELAGGTSGQFF. In DNA, the CDR3 is TGTGCCAGCAGTCCCGAACTAGCGGGAGGAACCTCGGGGCAGTTCTTC.

The chain recombines TRBV2 with TRBJ1-6; D uncertain. In germline, CDR1 is SNHLY, CDR2 FYNNEI. The CDR3 spans 15 residues. Trimming stripped 4 bases from V and 7 bases from J, with 14 bases between. This chain's CDR3 is CASSARHPRNSPLHF. Written as DNA, the CDR3 is TGTGCCAGCAGTGCCAGACACCCAAGAAATTCACCCCTCCACTTT.

In its sample, this clonotype was seen a few times. The gene calls are TRBV20-1 and TRBJ2-1; unclear D gene. V lost 1 base and J lost 8, with 18 bases in between. The length of the CDR3 is 15 residues. CDR1 is DFQATT, CDR2 SNEGSKA, per germline (reference sequence). CDR3 sequence reads: CSARGLSLVYDEQFF. CDR3 coding DNA: TGCAGTGCTAGAGGTCTATCGCTAGTATACGATGAGCAGTTCTTC.

Worth noting for this clonotype: Since a much larger clone is just one base distant, this may be a read error. The chain carries TRBV5-1 and TRBJ2-7; the D gene is possibly TRBD1 (6 bases). Gene TRBJ2-1 matches the end of the DNA better, so the J call may be wrong. This CDR3 is 12 amino acids long. Germline V gene data show CDR1 as SGHRS and CDR2 as YFSETQ. CDR3 sequence: CASSLEGHEQFF. CDR3 in DNA: TGCGCCAGCAGCTTGGAGGGACACGAGCAGTTCTTC.

The J gene is TRBJ2-7, the V gene TRBV3-1, with TRBD2 matching over 11 bases. Germline values: CDR1 LGHDT, CDR2 YNNKEL (reference sequence). J was trimmed by 5 bases and V by 4 bases; bases with no gene match: 10. CDR3 length: 16 amino acids. CDR3 protein: CASSRSSGRAGHEQYF. The DNA of the CDR3 is TGTGCCAGCAGCCGGAGTAGCGGGAGGGCCGGCCACGAGCAGTACTTC.